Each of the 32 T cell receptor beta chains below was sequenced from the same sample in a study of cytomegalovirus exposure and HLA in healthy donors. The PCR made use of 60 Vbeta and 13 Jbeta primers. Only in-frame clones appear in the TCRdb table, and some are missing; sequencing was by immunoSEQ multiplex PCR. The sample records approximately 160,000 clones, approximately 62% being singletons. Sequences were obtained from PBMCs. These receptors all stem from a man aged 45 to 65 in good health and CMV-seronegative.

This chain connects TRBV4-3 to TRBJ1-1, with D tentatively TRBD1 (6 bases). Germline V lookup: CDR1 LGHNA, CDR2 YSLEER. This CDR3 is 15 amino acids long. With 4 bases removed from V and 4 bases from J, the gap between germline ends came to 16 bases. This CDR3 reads CASSLHREFSTEAFF. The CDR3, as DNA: TGCGCCAGCAGCCTACACAGGGAGTTTAGCACTGAAGCTTTCTTT.

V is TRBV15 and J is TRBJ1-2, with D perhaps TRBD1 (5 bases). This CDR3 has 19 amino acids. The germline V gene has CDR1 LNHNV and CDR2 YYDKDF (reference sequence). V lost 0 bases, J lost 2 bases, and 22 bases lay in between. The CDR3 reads CATSRDRGGPTKSNYGYTF. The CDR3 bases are TGTGCCACCAGCAGAGATCGGGGGGGACCCACCAAGTCAAACTATGGCTACACCTTC. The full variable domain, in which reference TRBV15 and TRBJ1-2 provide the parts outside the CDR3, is DAMVIQNPRYQVTQFGKPVTLSCSQTLNHNVMYWYQQKSSQAPKLLFHYYDKDFNNEADTPDNFQSRRPNTSFCFLDIRSPGLGDTAMYLCATSRDRGGPTKSNYGYTFGSGTRLTVV.

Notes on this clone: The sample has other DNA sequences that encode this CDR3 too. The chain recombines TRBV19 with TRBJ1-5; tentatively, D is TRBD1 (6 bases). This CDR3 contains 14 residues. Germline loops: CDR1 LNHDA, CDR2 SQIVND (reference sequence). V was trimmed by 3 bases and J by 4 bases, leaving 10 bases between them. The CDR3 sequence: CASSIRDNNQPQHF. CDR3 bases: TGTGCCAGTAGTATCCGGGACAATAATCAGCCCCAGCATTTT.

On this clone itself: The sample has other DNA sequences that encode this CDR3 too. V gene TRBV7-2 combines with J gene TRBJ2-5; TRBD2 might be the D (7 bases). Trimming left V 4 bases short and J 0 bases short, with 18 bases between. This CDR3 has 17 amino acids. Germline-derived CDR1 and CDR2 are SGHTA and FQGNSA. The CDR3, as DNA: TGTGCCAGCAGCTCTAGGGGGGGGCTAGCTTACCAAGAGACCCAGTACTTC. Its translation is CASSSRGGLAYQETQYF.

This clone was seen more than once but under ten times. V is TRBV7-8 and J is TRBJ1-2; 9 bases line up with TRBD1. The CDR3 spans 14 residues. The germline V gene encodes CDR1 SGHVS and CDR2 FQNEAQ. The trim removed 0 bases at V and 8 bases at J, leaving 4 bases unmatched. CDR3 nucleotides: TGTGCCAGCAGCTTAGCCCGGACAGGGGACGGCTACACCTTC. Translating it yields CASSLARTGDGYTF.

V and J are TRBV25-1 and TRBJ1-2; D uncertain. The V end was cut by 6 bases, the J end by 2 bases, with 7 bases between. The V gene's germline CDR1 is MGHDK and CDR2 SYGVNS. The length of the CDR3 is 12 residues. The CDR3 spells CASSAGNYGYTF. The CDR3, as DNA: TGTGCCAGCAGCGCAGGCAACTATGGCTACACCTTC.

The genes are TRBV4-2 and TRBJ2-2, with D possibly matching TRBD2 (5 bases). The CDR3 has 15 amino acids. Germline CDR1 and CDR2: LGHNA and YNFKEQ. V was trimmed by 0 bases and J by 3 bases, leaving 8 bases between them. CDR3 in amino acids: CASSQDAGDTGELFF. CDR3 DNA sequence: TGTGCCAGCAGCCAAGATGCGGGTGACACCGGGGAGCTGTTTTTT.

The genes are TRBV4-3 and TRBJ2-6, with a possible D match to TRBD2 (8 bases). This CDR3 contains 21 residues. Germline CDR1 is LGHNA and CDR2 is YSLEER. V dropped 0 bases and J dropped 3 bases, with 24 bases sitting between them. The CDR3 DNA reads TGCGCCAGCAGCCAAGATCCTTCTAGACGGGAGGGGGCGAATGGGGCCAACGTCCTGACTTTC. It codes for CASSQDPSRREGANGANVLTF.

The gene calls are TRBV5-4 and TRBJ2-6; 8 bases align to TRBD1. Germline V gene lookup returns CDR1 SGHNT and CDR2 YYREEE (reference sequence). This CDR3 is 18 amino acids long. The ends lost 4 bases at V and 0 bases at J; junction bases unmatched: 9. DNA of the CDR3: TGTGCCAGCAGCGGTCGGACAGGGCCCTTCTCTGGGGCCAACGTCCTGACTTTC. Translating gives CASSGRTGPFSGANVLTF.

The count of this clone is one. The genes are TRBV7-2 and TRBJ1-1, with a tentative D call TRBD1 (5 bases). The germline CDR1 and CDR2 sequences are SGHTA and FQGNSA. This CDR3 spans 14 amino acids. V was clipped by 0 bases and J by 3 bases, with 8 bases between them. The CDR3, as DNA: TGTGCCAGCAGCTTAGCATGGGGGGACACTGAAGCTTTCTTT. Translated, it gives CASSLAWGDTEAFF. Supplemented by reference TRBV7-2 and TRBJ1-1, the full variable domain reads GAGVSQSPSNKVTEKGKDVELRCDPISGHTALYWYRQSLGQGLEFLIYFQGNSAPDKSGLPSDRFSAERTGGSVSTLTIQRTQQEDSAVYLCASSLAWGDTEAFFGQGTRLTVV.

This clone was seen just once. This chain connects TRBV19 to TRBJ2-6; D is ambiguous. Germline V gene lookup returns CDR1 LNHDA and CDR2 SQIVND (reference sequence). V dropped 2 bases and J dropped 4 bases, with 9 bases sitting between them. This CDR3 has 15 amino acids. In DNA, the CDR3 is TGTGCCAGTAGTATATACGGGTTCGGGGCCAACGTCCTGACTTTC. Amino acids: CASSIYGFGANVLTF.

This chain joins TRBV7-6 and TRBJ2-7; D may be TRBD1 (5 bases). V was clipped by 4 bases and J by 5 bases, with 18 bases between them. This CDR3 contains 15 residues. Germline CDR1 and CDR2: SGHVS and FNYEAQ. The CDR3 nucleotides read TGTGCCAGCAGCTCCGAAATATCCCTCAGGGACGAGCAGTACTTC. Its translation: CASSSEISLRDEQYF.

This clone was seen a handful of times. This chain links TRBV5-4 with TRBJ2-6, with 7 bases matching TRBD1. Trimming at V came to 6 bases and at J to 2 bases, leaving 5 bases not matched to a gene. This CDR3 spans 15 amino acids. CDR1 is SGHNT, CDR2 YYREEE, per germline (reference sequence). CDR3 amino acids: CASTRQGAGANVLTF. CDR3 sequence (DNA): TGTGCCAGCACGCGCCAGGGGGCTGGGGCCAACGTCCTGACTTTC.

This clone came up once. The CDR3 DNA reads TGTGCCAGCAGTTCCGAGGGGACAGGGTTCGCTGGGGCCAACGTCCTGACTTTC. Translation: CASSSEGTGFAGANVLTF. This chain joins TRBV27 and TRBJ2-6; 9 bases line up with TRBD1. V was pared by 4 bases and J by 2 bases, with 9 bases of the junction left unmatched. The CDR3 has 18 amino acids. Per the germline V gene, CDR1 is MNHEY and CDR2 is SMNVEV (reference sequence).

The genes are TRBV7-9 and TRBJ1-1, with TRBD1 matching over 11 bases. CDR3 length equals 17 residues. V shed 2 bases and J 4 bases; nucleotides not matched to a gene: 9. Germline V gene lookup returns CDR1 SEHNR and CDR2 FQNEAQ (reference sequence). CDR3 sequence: CASSLLGQGVGSTEAFF. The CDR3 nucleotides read TGTGCCAGCAGCTTACTGGGACAGGGGGTTGGAAGCACTGAAGCTTTCTTT.

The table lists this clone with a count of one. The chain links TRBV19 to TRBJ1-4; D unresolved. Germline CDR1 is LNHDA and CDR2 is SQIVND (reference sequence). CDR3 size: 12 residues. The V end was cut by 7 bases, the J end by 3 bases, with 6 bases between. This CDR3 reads CASTRANEKLFF. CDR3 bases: TGTGCCAGTACCCGGGCTAATGAAAAACTGTTTTTT.

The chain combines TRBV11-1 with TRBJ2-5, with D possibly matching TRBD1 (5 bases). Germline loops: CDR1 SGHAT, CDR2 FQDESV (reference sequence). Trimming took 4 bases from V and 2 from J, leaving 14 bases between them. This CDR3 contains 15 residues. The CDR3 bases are TGTGCCAGCAGCTCAAATCCGACAGCTCAAGAGACCCAGTACTTC. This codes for CASSSNPTAQETQYF.

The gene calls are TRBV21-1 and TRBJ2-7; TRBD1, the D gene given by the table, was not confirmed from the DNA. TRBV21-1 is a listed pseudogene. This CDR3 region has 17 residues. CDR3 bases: TGTGCCAGCAGCCTATTAAGGACAGGCCCCTCGGGAAACGAGCAGTACTTC. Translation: CASSLLRTGPSGNEQYF.

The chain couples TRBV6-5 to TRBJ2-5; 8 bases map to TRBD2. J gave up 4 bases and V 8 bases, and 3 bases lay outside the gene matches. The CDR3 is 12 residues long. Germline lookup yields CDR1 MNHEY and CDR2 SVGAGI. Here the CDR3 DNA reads TGTGCCAGCTGGGCGGGGGGAGAGACCCAGTACTTC. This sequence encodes CASWAGGETQYF.

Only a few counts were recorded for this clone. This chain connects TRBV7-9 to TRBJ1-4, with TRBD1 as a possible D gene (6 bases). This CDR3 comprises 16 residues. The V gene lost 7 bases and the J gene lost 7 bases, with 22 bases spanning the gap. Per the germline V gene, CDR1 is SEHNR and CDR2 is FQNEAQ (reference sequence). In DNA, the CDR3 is TGTGCCAGCACCGAATACGGGGGGGCCGACTCTGAAAAACTGTTTTTT. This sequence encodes CASTEYGGADSEKLFF. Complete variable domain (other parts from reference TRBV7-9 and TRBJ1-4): DTGVSQNPRHKITKRGQNVTFRCDPISEHNRLYWYRQTLGQGPEFLTYFQNEAQLEKSRLLSDRFSAERPKGSFSTLEIQRTEQGDSAMYLCASTEYGGADSEKLFFGSGTQLSVL.

The CDR3 loop reads CASTDRGRGYNSPLHF. CDR3 sequence (DNA): TGTGCCAGCACGGACAGGGGGCGCGGGTATAATTCACCCCTCCACTTT. This rearrangement joins TRBV28 to TRBJ1-6, with TRBD1 matching over 11 bases. Per the germline V gene, CDR1 is MDHEN and CDR2 is SYDVKM. The V gene end was trimmed by 7 bases and the J gene end by 4 bases; junction bases not matched to a gene: 6. This CDR3 region has 16 residues.

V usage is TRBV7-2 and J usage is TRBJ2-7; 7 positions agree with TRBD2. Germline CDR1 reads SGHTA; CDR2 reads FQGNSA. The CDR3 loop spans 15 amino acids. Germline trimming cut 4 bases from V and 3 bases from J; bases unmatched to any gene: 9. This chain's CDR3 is CASSSQWGGLYEQYF. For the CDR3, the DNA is TGTGCCAGCAGCTCTCAATGGGGGGGTCTCTACGAGCAGTACTTC.

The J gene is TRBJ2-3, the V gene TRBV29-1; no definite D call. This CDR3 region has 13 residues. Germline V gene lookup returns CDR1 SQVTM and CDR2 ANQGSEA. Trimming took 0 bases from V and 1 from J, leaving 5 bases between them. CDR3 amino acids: CSVEEAGTDTQYF. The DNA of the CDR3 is TGCAGCGTTGAAGAGGCGGGCACAGATACGCAGTATTTT.

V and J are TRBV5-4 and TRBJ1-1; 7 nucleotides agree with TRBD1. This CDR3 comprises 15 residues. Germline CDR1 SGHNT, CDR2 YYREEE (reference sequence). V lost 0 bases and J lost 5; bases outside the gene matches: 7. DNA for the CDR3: TGTGCCAGCAGCTTGGCCAAGGGGGCGGTGACTGAAGCTTTCTTT. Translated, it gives CASSLAKGAVTEAFF.

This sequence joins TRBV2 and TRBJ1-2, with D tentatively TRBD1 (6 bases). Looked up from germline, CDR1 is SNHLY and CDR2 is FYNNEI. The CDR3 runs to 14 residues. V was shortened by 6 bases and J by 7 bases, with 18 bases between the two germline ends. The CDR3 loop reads CASSDQQGTLGYTF. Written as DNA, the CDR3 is TGTGCCAGCAGCGACCAACAGGGTACCCTTGGCTACACCTTC. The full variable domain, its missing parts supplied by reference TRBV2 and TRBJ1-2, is EPEVTQTPSHQVTQMGQEVILRCVPISNHLYFYWYRQILGQKVEFLVSFYNNEISEKSEIFDDQFSVERPDGSNFTLKIRSTKLEDSAMYFCASSDQQGTLGYTFGSGTRLTVV.

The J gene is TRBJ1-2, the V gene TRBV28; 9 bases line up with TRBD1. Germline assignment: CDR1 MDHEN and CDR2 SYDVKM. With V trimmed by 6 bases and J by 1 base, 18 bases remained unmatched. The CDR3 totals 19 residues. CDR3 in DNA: TGTGCCAGCAGCCGATACCCGGGACAGGGTGAACTGAATAACTATGGCTACACCTTC. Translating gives CASSRYPGQGELNNYGYTF.

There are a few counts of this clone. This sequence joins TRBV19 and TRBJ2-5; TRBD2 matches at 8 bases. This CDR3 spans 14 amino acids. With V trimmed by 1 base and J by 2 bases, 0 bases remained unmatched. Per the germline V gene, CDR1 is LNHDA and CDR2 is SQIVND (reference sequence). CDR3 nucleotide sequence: TGTGCCAGTAGTATAGGCGGGGGGCAAGAGACCCAGTACTTC. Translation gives CASSIGGGQETQYF.

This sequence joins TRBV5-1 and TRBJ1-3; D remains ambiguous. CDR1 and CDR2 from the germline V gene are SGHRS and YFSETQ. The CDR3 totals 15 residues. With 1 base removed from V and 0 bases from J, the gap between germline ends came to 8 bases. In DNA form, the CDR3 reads TGCGCCAGCAGCTTGCGGGTCGGCTCTGGAAACACCATATATTTT. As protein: CASSLRVGSGNTIYF.

The CDR3 sequence: CASSQVAGGWDTQYF. The CDR3, as DNA: TGTGCCAGCAGCCAAGTAGCGGGGGGATGGGATACGCAGTATTTT. This chain links TRBV4-2 with TRBJ2-3; 10 bases align to TRBD2. CDR3 length equals 15 residues. After removal of 1 base from V and 6 bases from J, the junction contained 4 bases not matched to a gene. Germline-derived CDR1 and CDR2 are LGHNA and YNFKEQ.

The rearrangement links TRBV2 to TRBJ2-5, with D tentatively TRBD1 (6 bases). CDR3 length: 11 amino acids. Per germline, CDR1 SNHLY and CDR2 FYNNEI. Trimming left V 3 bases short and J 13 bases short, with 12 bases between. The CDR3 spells CASSDRGKGYF. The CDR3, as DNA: TGTGCCAGCAGTGATAGGGGGAAGGGGTACTTC.

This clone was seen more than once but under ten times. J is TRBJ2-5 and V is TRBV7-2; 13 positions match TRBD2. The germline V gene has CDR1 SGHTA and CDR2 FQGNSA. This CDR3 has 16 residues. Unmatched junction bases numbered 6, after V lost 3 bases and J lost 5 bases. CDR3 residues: CASSFSGLAGRETQYF. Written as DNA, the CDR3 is TGTGCCAGCAGCTTTTCGGGACTAGCGGGGCGTGAGACCCAGTACTTC.

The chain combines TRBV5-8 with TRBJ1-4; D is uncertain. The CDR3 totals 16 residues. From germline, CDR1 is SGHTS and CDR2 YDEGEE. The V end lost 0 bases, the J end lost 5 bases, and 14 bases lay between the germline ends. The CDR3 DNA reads TGTGCCAGCAGCTTGGCTCGATGGAGGGCAAATGAAAAACTGTTTTTT. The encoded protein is CASSLARWRANEKLFF.